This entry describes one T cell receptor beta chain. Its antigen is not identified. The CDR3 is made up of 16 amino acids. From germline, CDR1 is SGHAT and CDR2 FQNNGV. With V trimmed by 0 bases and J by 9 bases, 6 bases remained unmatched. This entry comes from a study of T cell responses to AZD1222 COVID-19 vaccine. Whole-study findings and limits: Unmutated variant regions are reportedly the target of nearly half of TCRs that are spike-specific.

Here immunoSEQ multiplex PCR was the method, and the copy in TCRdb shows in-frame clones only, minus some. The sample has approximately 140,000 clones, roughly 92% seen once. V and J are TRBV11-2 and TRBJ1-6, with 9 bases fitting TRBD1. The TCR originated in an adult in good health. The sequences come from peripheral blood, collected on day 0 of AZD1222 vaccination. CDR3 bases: TGTGCCAGCAGCTTAGATAGCGGGACAGGGATTTCACCCCTCCACTTT. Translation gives CASSLDSGTGISPLHF.